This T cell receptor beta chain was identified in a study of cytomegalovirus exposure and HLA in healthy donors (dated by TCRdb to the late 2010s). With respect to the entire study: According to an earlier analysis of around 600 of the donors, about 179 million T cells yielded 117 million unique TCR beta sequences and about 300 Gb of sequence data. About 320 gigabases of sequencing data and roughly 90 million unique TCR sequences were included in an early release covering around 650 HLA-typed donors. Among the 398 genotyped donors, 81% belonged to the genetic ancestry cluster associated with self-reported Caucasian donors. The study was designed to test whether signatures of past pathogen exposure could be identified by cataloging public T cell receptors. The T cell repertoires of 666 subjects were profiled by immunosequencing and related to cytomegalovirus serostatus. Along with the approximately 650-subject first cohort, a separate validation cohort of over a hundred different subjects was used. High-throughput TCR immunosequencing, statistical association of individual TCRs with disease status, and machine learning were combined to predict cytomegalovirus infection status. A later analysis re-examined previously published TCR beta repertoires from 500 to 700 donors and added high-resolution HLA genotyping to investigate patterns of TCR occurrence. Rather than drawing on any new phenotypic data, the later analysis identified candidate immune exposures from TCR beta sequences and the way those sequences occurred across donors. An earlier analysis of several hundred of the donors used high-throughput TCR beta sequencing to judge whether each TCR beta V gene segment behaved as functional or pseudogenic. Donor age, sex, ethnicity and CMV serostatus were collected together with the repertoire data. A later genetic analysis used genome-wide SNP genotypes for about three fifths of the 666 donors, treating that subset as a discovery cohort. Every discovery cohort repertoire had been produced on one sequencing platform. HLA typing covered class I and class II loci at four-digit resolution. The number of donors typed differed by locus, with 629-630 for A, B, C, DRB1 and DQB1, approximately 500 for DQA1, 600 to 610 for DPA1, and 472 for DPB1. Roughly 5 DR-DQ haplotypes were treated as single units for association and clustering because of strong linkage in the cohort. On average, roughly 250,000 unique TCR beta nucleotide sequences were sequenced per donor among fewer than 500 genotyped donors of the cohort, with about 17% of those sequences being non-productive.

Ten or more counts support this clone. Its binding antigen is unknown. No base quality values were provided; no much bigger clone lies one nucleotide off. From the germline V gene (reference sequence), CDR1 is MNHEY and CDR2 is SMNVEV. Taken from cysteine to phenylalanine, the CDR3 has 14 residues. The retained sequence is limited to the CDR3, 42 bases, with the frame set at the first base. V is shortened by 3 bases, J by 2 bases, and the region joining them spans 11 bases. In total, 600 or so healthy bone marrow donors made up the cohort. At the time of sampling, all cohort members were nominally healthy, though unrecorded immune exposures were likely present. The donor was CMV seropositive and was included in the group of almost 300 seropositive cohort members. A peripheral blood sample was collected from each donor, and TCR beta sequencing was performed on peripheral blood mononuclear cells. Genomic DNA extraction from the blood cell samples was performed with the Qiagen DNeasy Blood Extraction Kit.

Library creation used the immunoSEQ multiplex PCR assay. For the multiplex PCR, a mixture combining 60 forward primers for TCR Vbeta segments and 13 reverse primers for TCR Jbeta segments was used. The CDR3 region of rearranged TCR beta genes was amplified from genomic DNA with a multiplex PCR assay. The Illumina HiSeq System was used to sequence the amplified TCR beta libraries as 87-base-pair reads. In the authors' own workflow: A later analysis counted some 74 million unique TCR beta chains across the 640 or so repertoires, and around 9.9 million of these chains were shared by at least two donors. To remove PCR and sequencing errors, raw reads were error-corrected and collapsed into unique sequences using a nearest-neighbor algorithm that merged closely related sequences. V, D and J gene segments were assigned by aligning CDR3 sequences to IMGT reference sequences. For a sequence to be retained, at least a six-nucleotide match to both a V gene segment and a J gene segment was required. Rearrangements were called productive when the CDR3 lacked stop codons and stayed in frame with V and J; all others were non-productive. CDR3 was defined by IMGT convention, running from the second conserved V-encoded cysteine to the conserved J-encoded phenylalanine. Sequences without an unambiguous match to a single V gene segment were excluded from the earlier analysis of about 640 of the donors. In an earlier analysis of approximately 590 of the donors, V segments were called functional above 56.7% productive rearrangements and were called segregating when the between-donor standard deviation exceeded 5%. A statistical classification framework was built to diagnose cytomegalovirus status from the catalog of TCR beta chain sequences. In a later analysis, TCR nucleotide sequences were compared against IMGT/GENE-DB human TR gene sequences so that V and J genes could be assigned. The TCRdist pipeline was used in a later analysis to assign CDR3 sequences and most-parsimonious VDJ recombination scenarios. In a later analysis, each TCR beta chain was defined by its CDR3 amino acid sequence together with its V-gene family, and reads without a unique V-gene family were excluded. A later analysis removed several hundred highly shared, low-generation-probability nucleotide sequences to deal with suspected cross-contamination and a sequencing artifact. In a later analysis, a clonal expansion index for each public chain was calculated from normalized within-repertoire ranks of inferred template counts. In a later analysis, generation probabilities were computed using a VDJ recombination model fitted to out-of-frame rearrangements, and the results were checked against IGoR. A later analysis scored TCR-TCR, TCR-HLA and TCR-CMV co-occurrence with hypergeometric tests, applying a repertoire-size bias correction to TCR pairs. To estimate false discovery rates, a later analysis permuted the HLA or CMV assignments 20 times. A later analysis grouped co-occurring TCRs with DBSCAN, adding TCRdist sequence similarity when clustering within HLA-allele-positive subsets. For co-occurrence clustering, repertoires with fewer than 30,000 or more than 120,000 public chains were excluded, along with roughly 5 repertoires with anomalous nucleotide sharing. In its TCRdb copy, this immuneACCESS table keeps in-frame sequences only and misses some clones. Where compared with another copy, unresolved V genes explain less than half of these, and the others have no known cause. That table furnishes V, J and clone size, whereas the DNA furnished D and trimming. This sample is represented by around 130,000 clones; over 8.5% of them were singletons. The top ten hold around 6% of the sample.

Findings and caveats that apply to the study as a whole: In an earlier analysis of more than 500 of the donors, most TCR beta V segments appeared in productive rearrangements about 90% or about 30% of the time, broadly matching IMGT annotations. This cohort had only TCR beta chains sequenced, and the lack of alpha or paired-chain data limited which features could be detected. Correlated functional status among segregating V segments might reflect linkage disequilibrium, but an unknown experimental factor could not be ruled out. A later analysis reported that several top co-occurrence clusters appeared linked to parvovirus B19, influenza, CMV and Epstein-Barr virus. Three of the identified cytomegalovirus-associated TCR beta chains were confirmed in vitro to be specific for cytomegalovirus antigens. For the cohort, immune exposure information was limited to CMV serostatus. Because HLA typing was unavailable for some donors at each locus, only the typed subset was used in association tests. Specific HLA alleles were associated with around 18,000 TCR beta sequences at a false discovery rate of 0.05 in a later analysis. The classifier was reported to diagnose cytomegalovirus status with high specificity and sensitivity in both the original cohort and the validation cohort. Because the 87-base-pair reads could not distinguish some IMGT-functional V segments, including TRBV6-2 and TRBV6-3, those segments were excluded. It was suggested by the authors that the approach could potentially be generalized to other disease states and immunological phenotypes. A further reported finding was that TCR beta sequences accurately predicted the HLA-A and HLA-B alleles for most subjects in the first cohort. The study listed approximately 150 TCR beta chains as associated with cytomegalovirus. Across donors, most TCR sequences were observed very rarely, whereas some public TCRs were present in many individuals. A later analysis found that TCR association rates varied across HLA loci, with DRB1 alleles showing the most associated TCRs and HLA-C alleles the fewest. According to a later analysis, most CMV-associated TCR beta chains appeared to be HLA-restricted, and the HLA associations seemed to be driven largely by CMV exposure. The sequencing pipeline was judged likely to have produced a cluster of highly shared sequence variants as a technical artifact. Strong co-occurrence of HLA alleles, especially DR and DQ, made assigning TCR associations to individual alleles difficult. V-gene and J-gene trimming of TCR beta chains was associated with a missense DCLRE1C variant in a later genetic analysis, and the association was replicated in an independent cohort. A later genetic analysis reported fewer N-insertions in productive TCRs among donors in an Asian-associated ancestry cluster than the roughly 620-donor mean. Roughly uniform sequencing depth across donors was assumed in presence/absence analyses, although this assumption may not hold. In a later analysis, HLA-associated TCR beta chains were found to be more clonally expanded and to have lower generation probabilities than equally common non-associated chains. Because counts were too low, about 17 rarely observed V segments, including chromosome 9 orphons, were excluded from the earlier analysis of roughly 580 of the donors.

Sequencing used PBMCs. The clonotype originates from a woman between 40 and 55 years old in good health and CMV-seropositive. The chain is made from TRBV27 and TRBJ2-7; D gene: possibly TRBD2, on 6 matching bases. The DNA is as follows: TGTGCCAGCAGTTTGTTGGGGGAGGCCTACGAGCAGTACTTC. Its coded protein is CASSLLGEAYEQYF.